Shown below are 23 T cell receptor beta chains from a single sample sequenced in a study of blood T cell repertoires in COVID-19. Libraries were prepared by immunoSEQ multiplex PCR; TCRdb keeps only in-frame clonotypes and omits some of them. The table shows some 14,000 clones, with roughly 80% occurring only once. The sequencing input was peripheral blood. These receptors originate from a human donor in a cohort sampled during active COVID-19.

V gene TRBV5-6 combines with J gene TRBJ2-1; D not certain. In germline, CDR1 is SGHDT, CDR2 YYEEEE. The CDR3 is made up of 13 amino acids. Trimming left V 1 base short and J 4 bases short, with 6 bases between. The CDR3 coding sequence is TGTGCCAGCAGCTTGAAACAATACAATGAGCAGTTCTTC. Translation gives CASSLKQYNEQFF.

V usage is TRBV9 and J usage is TRBJ2-6, with 7 bases aligning to TRBD1. This CDR3 is 16 amino acids long. J was trimmed by 1 base and V by 4 bases; bases with no gene match: 5. Germline V gene lookup returns CDR1 SGDLS and CDR2 YYNGEE. CDR3 in amino acids: CASSPGQESGANVLTF. The CDR3 DNA reads TGTGCCAGCAGCCCTGGACAGGAATCTGGGGCCAACGTCCTGACTTTC.

The chain's CDR3 is CASSKGGNIQYF. The CDR3 nucleotides read TGTGCCAGCAGCAAAGGAGGGAACATTCAGTACTTC. The chain is built from TRBV21-1 and TRBJ2-4; TRBD2, the table's D call, lacks a check against the DNA. TRBV21-1 is annotated as a pseudogene. The CDR3 sequence is 12 residues long.

This clone was detected once. The V call is TRBV15, the J call TRBJ1-5; no reliable D call. The germline V gene has CDR1 LNHNV and CDR2 YYDKDF (reference sequence). The CDR3 is made up of 13 amino acids. The ends were cut back, 0 bases at V and 5 bases at J, with 5 bases in the middle. As DNA, the CDR3 is TGTGCCACCAGCAGAGACCGGGATCAGCCCCAGCATTTT. This encodes CATSRDRDQPQHF.

This chain joins TRBV5-1 and TRBJ2-1; 13 bases fit TRBD2. The length of the CDR3 is 16 residues. V trimming: 4 bases; J trimming: 10 bases; junction bases outside the gene matches: 11. CDR1 and CDR2 from the germline V gene are SGHRS and YFSETQ. In nucleotides, the CDR3 is TGCGCCAGCAGCCCCGACGCGACTAGCGGGAGGCGGGAGCAGTTCTTC. Protein sequence: CASSPDATSGRREQFF.

This clone is medium-sized in the sample. V and J are TRBV7-9 and TRBJ1-2; maybe TRBD1 (5 bases). Germline V gene sequence: CDR1 SEHNR, CDR2 FQNEAQ (reference sequence). V was pared by 5 bases and J by 5 bases, with 18 bases between. This CDR3 is built from 15 residues. The CDR3 DNA reads as TGTGCCAGCAGCGAACCCAGGGCGGAGAGTTATGGCTACACCTTC. Its protein product is CASSEPRAESYGYTF.

This sequence joins TRBV5-1 and TRBJ2-7; 7 positions match TRBD1. The CDR3 runs to 13 residues. Trimming cost V 1 base and J 12 bases; bases outside gene matches: 10. Germline assignment: CDR1 SGHRS and CDR2 YFSETQ. CDR3 residues: CASSLNRGDSTYF. The DNA for the CDR3 is TGCGCCAGCAGCTTGAACCGAGGGGACAGTACGTACTTC.

This clone appeared a single time. The rearrangement uses TRBV5-3 and TRBJ2-2; 8 bases fit TRBD1. TRBV5-3 is assigned to the ORF class and has an uncertain function. The length of the CDR3 is 16 residues. V lost 4 bases, J lost 0 bases, and 5 bases stayed unmatched. The CDR3 reads CARSPRTGTNTGELFF. The CDR3 bases are TGTGCCAGAAGCCCCAGGACAGGGACGAACACCGGGGAGCTGTTTTTT.

CDR3 DNA sequence: TGTGCCAGCTCACGTGGACTAGCGGGAGTGTCGGGAGATACGCAGTATTTT. The encoded protein is CASSRGLAGVSGDTQYF. The J gene is TRBJ2-3, the V gene TRBV18, with 13 bases aligning to TRBD2. The CDR3 has 17 amino acids. V shed 4 bases and J 5 bases; nucleotides not matched to a gene: 9. The germline V gene encodes CDR1 KGHSH and CDR2 LQKENI.

The chain links TRBV24-1 to TRBJ1-1; 8 positions agree with TRBD1. Trimming cost V 9 bases and J 0 bases; bases outside gene matches: 2. Germline V gives CDR1 KGHDR, CDR2 SFDVKD. The CDR3 is 13 residues long. The CDR3 DNA follows: TGTGCCACCCGGGGACAGGTGAACACTGAAGCTTTCTTT. As protein: CATRGQVNTEAFF.

The chain is built from TRBV7-9 and TRBJ1-1; tentatively, D is TRBD1 (6 bases). This CDR3 has 15 amino acids. CDR1 SEHNR and CDR2 FQNEAQ come from the germline V gene (reference sequence). Trimming removed 3 bases at V and 2 bases at J, with 13 bases between. CDR3 loop: CASSFHRAGNTEAFF. The CDR3 coding sequence is TGTGCCAGCAGCTTTCACAGGGCCGGAAACACTGAAGCTTTCTTT. Drawing the rest from reference TRBV7-9 and TRBJ1-1, the complete variable domain is DTGVSQNPRHKITKRGQNVTFRCDPISEHNRLYWYRQTLGQGPEFLTYFQNEAQLEKSRLLSDRFSAERPKGSFSTLEIQRTEQGDSAMYLCASSFHRAGNTEAFFGQGTRLTVV.

The chain has TRBV9 and TRBJ2-1; no clear D. The CDR3 totals 15 residues. The V end was cut by 2 bases, the J end by 8 bases, with 17 bases between. Looked up from germline, CDR1 is SGDLS and CDR2 is YYNGEE. CDR3 DNA sequence: TGTGCCAGCAGCGTGAGCGCTCCCCAAGGCTATGAGCAGTTCTTC. This gives the protein CASSVSAPQGYEQFF.

This clone was found once. This chain links TRBV5-1 with TRBJ2-1; 8 nucleotides agree with TRBD2. The CDR3 has 12 residues. Trimming cost V 7 bases and J 3 bases; bases outside gene matches: 0. Germline values: CDR1 SGHRS, CDR2 YFSETQ. CDR3 sequence: CASGTSYNEQFF. CDR3 sequence (DNA): TGCGCCAGCGGGACTAGCTACAATGAGCAGTTCTTC.

The chain couples TRBV11-2 to TRBJ2-1, with D perhaps TRBD1 (5 bases). The CDR3 loop spans 14 amino acids. CDR1 is SGHAT and CDR2 is FQNNGV in the germline V gene. Trimming cost V 2 bases and J 3 bases, with 8 bases left between them. CDR3 amino acids: CASSLQGIYNEQFF. CDR3 sequence (DNA): TGTGCCAGCAGCTTACAGGGAATCTACAATGAGCAGTTCTTC.

The J gene is TRBJ2-7, the V gene TRBV29-1; TRBD1 matches at 7 bases. The CDR3 extends over 12 amino acids. Looked up from germline, CDR1 is SQVTM and CDR2 is ANQGSEA. V shed 4 bases, J shed 8 bases, and the junction held 8 bases outside the gene matches. CDR3 in DNA: TGCAGCGTTGGGGACGACAGGGTTCAGCAGTACTTC. It yields the protein CSVGDDRVQQYF.

This rearrangement joins TRBV21-1 to TRBJ1-3; TRBD1 is the table's D call and was not checked against the DNA. TRBV21-1 has pseudogene status. The CDR3 totals 16 residues. CDR3 DNA: TGTGCCAGCAGCGCCAGGGGGCTCTACTCTGGAAACACCATATATTTT. Translated, it gives CASSARGLYSGNTIYF.

The chain combines TRBV20-1 with TRBJ1-2, with 7 bases matching TRBD1. Germline V gene lookup returns CDR1 DFQATT and CDR2 SNEGSKA (reference sequence). This CDR3 region has 14 residues. V lost 3 bases to trimming and J lost 3 bases; unmatched junction nucleotides: 7. This CDR3 is CSASSGDSHYGYTF. CDR3 nucleotides: TGCAGTGCTAGTTCCGGGGACAGCCACTATGGCTACACCTTC.

This clone was picked up one time. This sequence joins TRBV27 and TRBJ1-6; tentatively, D is TRBD1 (5 bases). Germline V gives CDR1 MNHEY, CDR2 SMNVEV (reference sequence). Trimming removed 1 base at V and 11 bases at J, with 21 bases between. The CDR3 consists of 17 residues. CDR3 in DNA: TGTGCCAGCAGTTTATGGGGCCAGGGTAGAGAACTTGCACCCCTCCACTTT. Encoded protein: CASSLWGQGRELAPLHF.

This chain joins TRBV27 and TRBJ2-1, with D maybe TRBD2 (5 bases). V was trimmed by 4 bases and J by 8 bases, leaving 15 bases between them. The CDR3 has 14 residues. The germline V gene encodes CDR1 MNHEY and CDR2 SMNVEV (reference sequence). As DNA, the CDR3 is TGTGCCAGCAGTTCCTTGGGGATGAGGGATGAGCAGTTCTTC. Residues: CASSSLGMRDEQFF.

This CDR3 reads CAISESEAGGPHEQFF. CDR3 sequence (DNA): TGTGCCATCAGTGAGTCCGAAGCGGGAGGGCCACATGAGCAGTTCTTC. V is TRBV10-3 and J is TRBJ2-1; 10 positions agree with TRBD2. The CDR3 runs to 16 residues. Per the germline V gene, CDR1 is ENHRY and CDR2 is SYGVKD. V gave up 0 bases and J gave up 8 bases; unmatched junction bases: 7.

A single count supports this clone. The V gene is TRBV29-1, the J gene TRBJ1-1; D gene uncertain. The CDR3 totals 12 residues. V was clipped by 3 bases and J by 5 bases, with 10 bases between them. Looked up from germline, CDR1 is SQVTM and CDR2 is ANQGSEA. This CDR3 is CSVDSSRTEAFF. CDR3 coding DNA: TGCAGCGTTGACAGCTCGAGGACTGAAGCTTTCTTT.

This rearrangement joins TRBV29-1 to TRBJ2-3, with TRBD2 as a possible D gene (6 bases). Germline CDR1 is SQVTM and CDR2 is ANQGSEA. This CDR3 has 12 amino acids. V lost 7 bases and J 2 bases, leaving 10 bases between the germline ends. The CDR3 DNA sequence: TGCAGCGCGGGACTTGACACAGATACGCAGTATTTT. Amino acids: CSAGLDTDTQYF.

This clone was counted between two and nine times. The chain recombines TRBV3-1 (or the pseudogene TRBV3-2) with TRBJ1-4; the D gene is possibly TRBD1 (6 bases). The CDR3 spans 14 residues. Trimming removed 7 bases at V and 7 bases at J, with 16 bases between. Germline-derived CDR1 and CDR2 are LGHDT and YNNKEL (reference sequence). In nucleotides, the CDR3 is TGTGCCAGCACCTCAGGGGTGTTTGGTGAAAAACTGTTTTTT. It specifies CASTSGVFGEKLFF.